The text below deals with one T cell receptor beta chain. What it binds is unknown. The record originates from a study of cytomegalovirus exposure and HLA in healthy donors. The study, taken as a whole, reports: Several of the most significant clusters appeared linked to common viral pathogens, based on a later analysis. Investigators reported around 150 TCR beta chains as tied to cytomegalovirus.

The CDR3 is 15 residues long. V lost 0 bases and J lost 3, with 9 bases in between. In germline, CDR1 is LNHNV, CDR2 YYDKDF (reference sequence). Use of 60 Vbeta and 13 Jbeta primers characterized the PCR. Data came from immunoSEQ multiplex PCR; TCRdb stores just in-frame clones and leaves some out. The sample carries about 140,000 clones, around 80% recorded once. The V and J genes are TRBV15 and TRBJ1-5; D not resolved. Sequences were obtained from PBMCs. The receptor comes from a female donor in good health and CMV-seronegative. The CDR3 loop is CATSRDPGNNQPQHF. The DNA of the CDR3 is TGTGCCACCAGCAGAGATCCAGGTAACAATCAGCCCCAGCATTTT.